What follows describes a single T cell receptor (beta chain). The antigen is unknown. The data derive from a study of T-cell memory formation after mild COVID-19. Across the whole study: TCR clusters mostly belonged to single donors.

Whole-study findings and limits: The CD4+ clones that contracted clustered mainly within CM and EM, and the CD8+ clones concentrated in EMRA. Clones that got smaller from day 15 to 85 had even CD4/CD8, while clones growing later tipped toward CD4+.

5'RACE with constant-segment primers yielded barcoded, UMI-tagged TCR alpha and TCR beta cDNA libraries. TCRdb passed the 5' RACE reads through MiXCR, listing each CDR3 protein once. Seen here are about half a million distinct CDR3 sequences, approximately 18% observed once, and the top ten hold about 12%. This CDR3 comprises 13 residues. Germline-derived CDR1 and CDR2 are SQVTM and ANQGSEA. V was cut by 2 bases and J by 7 bases, with 14 bases left in between. Sequencing was done on a sample of PBMCs or a T cell subset sorted from them (not recorded which). This TCR was sampled from an adult woman who had mild COVID-19 (a few samples of this study predate the infection). Cell type and time point are not known. The chain employs TRBV29-1 and TRBJ1-2; perhaps TRBD1 as D (5 bases). CDR3 in DNA: TGCAGCGTTGAACGGGGAGGGGTAGGTGGCTACACCTTC. Its protein is CSVERGGVGGYTF.